The subject of this entry is one TCR beta chain. The antigen is unknown. This entry belongs to a study of T cell responses to AZD1222 COVID-19 vaccine. The study's findings and limits: Mostly white British, mostly female donors; authors suggested clonal diversity may be underestimated. In all cases, repertoires were sampled only after the peak T cell response. Compared with day 0, the breadth and depth of the Spike-specific TCR repertoire rose significantly after two doses of AZD1222.

Assay used: immunoSEQ multiplex PCR; TCRdb lists only in-frame clones, some missing. Of over 100,000 clones in the sample, over 75% were seen once. The germline gives CDR1 DFQATT, CDR2 SNEGSKA (reference sequence). The CDR3 consists of 15 residues. V was shortened by 3 bases and J by 1 base, with 16 bases between the two germline ends. This receptor was taken from an adult in good health. V is TRBV20-1 and J is TRBJ2-7; a possible D gene is TRBD1 (6 bases). Source: peripheral blood, taken on day 0 of AZD1222 vaccination. Here the CDR3 DNA reads TGCAGTGCTAGTATTTCCGGACAGCTATCCTACGAGCAGTACTTC. It encodes CSASISGQLSYEQYF.